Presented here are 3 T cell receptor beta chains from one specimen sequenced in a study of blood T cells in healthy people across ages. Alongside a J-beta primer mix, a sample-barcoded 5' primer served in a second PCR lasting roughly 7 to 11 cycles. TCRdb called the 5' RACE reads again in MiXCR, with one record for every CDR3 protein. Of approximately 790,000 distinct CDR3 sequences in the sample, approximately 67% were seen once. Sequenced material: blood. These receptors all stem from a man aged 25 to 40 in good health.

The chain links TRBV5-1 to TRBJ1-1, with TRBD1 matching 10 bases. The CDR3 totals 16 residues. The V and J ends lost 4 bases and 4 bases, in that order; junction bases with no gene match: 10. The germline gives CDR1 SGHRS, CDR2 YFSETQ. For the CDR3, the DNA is TGCGCCAGCAGCATCACCGGGACAGGGGCGGGCACTGAAGCTTTCTTT. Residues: CASSITGTGAGTEAFF.

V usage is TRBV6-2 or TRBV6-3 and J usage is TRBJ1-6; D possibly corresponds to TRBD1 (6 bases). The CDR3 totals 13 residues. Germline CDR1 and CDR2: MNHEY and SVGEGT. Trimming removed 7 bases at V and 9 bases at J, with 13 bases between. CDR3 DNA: TGTGCCAGCACGACAGGTGGAGCTTCACCCCTCCACTTT. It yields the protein CASTTGGASPLHF.

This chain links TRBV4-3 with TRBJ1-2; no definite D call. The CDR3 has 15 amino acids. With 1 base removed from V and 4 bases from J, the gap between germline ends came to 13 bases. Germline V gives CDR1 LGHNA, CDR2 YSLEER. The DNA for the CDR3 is TGCGCCAGCAGCCAAGGGGCCGCCACCTTCTATGGCTACACCTTC. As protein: CASSQGAATFYGYTF.